What follows are 16 T cell receptor beta chains derived from one specimen sequenced in a study of T cell responses to AZD1222 COVID-19 vaccine. The assay was immunoSEQ multiplex PCR, and TCRdb's table has in-frame clones only and misses some. Of about 120,000 clones detected, about 86% appear once; the ten largest clones hold under 3%. The input for sequencing was peripheral blood, taken 28 days after the second AZD1222 dose. These receptors all stem from an adult who received the AZD1222 COVID-19 vaccine.

The chain combines TRBV24-1 with TRBJ2-5; no clear D. V was cut by 2 bases and J by 5 bases, with 14 bases left in between. The CDR3 is made up of 15 amino acids. The germline gives CDR1 KGHDR, CDR2 SFDVKD. The CDR3, as DNA: TGTGCCACCAGTGATTCGGGCCCAACGGAGGAGACCCAGTACTTC. Translated: CATSDSGPTEETQYF.

There are a few counts of this clone. The chain combines TRBV9 with TRBJ1-4; 8 bases match TRBD1. In germline, CDR1 is SGDLS, CDR2 YYNGEE. This CDR3 comprises 14 residues. V gave up 4 bases and J gave up 7 bases; unmatched junction bases: 6. The CDR3 here is CASSPRQGPEKLFF. The CDR3 DNA sequence: TGTGCCAGCAGCCCAAGACAGGGGCCTGAAAAACTGTTTTTT.

This clone showed up just once. The rearrangement joins TRBV21-1 to TRBJ2-7; the table's D call, TRBD1, was not checked against the DNA. TRBV21-1 represents a pseudogene. This CDR3 spans 13 amino acids. CDR3 sequence reads: CASRQQGRNEQYF. Written as DNA, the CDR3 is TGTGCCAGCAGACAACAGGGGAGGAACGAGCAGTACTTC.

This sequence joins TRBV28 and TRBJ2-7; 9 bases align to TRBD1. Germline lookup yields CDR1 MDHEN and CDR2 SYDVKM. CDR3 length: 15 amino acids. V trimming: 6 bases; J trimming: 3 bases; junction bases outside the gene matches: 9. The CDR3 loop reads CASRTGGTGFYEQYF. The CDR3 coding sequence is TGTGCCAGCAGGACCGGCGGGACAGGGTTCTACGAGCAGTACTTC.

V and J are TRBV19 and TRBJ2-1, with D unclear. This CDR3 comprises 14 residues. Trimming pared 10 bases from V and 5 bases from J, leaving 18 bases between. The germline CDR1 and CDR2 sequences are LNHDA and SQIVND (reference sequence). The CDR3 region is CATSPLGPHNEQFF. The CDR3 nucleotides are TGTGCCACCTCTCCTTTAGGCCCTCACAATGAGCAGTTCTTC. Using reference TRBV19 and TRBJ2-1 for the parts outside the CDR3, the full variable domain is DGGITQSPKYLFRKEGQNVTLSCEQNLNHDAMYWYRQDPGQGLRLIYYSQIVNDFQKGDIAEGYSVSREKKESFPLTVTSAQKNPTAFYLCATSPLGPHNEQFFGPGTRLTVL.

The chain links TRBV5-1 to TRBJ2-7; 10 nucleotides agree with TRBD2. This CDR3 has 14 residues. Trimming at V came to 4 bases and at J to 3 bases, leaving 4 bases not matched to a gene. The germline V gene has CDR1 SGHRS and CDR2 YFSETQ. CDR3 DNA sequence: TGCGCCAGCAGCCCTAGCGGGGGTGGCTACGAGCAGTACTTC. Residues: CASSPSGGGYEQYF. Using reference TRBV5-1 and TRBJ2-7 for the parts outside the CDR3, the full variable domain is KAGVTQTPRYLIKTRGQQVTLSCSPISGHRSVSWYQQTPGQGLQFLFEYFSETQRNKGNFPGRFSGRQFSNSRSEMNVSTLELGDSALYLCASSPSGGGYEQYFGPGTRLTVT.

The rearrangement links TRBV11-2 to TRBJ1-4; 7 bases agree with TRBD1. V dropped 5 bases and J dropped 5; count of bases not matched to a gene: 8. This CDR3 is 15 amino acids long. Germline-derived CDR1 and CDR2 are SGHAT and FQNNGV. This CDR3 is CASSPWGGQNEKLFF. CDR3 nucleotide sequence: TGTGCCAGCAGCCCGTGGGGGGGACAGAATGAAAAACTGTTTTTT.

The V call is TRBV10-3, the J call TRBJ1-5, with D maybe TRBD1 (5 bases). Germline V gene lookup returns CDR1 ENHRY and CDR2 SYGVKD. This CDR3 comprises 14 residues. The ends were cut back, 3 bases at V and 4 bases at J, with 10 bases in the middle. CDR3 in DNA: TGTGCCATCAGTGAAAGGGGCGGGAATCAGCCCCAGCATTTT. Protein sequence: CAISERGGNQPQHF.

This chain connects TRBV7-8 to TRBJ2-3; perhaps TRBD1 as D (7 bases). V gave up 5 bases and J gave up 6 bases, with 21 bases separating them. The CDR3 runs 16 residues. The germline CDR1 and CDR2 sequences are SGHVS and FQNEAQ. As DNA, the CDR3 is TGTGCCAGCAGCCAGGGGGGAGCGTGGGGTTGGGATACGCAGTATTTT. Translated, it gives CASSQGGAWGWDTQYF. The entire variable domain, with the rest obtained from reference TRBV7-8 and TRBJ2-3, is as follows: GAGVSQSPRYKVAKRGQDVALRCDPISGHVSLFWYQQALGQGPEFLTYFQNEAQLDKSGLPSDRFFAERPEGSVSTLKIQRTQQEDSAVYLCASSQGGAWGWDTQYFGPGTRLTVL.

This clone appeared a few times. The chain joins TRBV4-3 to TRBJ2-7, with D perhaps matching TRBD1 (6 bases). This CDR3 has 14 amino acids. Germline V gene sequence: CDR1 LGHNA, CDR2 YSLEER. Trimming left V 4 bases short and J 2 bases short, with 12 bases between. This CDR3 reads CASSPTGQPYEQYF. The CDR3 coding sequence is TGCGCCAGCAGCCCCACCGGACAGCCCTACGAGCAGTACTTC.

Here the CDR3 DNA reads TGTGCCAGCAGCTCTCCGGGACAGGCAAAAGGATCTGGGGCCAACGTCCTGACTTTC. Amino acid sequence: CASSSPGQAKGSGANVLTF. The chain joins TRBV5-4 to TRBJ2-6; 8 bases fit TRBD1. Germline assignment: CDR1 SGHNT and CDR2 YYREEE (reference sequence). This CDR3 comprises 19 residues. V gave up 3 bases and J gave up 1 base; unmatched junction bases: 12.

This chain's CDR3 is CASSQRTGREKLFF. The CDR3 DNA reads TGTGCCAGCAGCCAAAGGACAGGCCGGGAAAAACTGTTTTTT. V usage is TRBV3-1 (or the pseudogene TRBV3-2) and J usage is TRBJ1-4; 7 nucleotides line up with TRBD1. J was trimmed by 8 bases and V by 2 bases; bases with no gene match: 5. The CDR3 is 14 amino acids. Looked up from germline, CDR1 is LGHDT and CDR2 is YNNKEL (reference sequence).

The rearrangement links TRBV19 to TRBJ2-5; no clear D gene. CDR3 length: 14 residues. The V end was cut by 5 bases, the J end by 1 base, with 11 bases between. CDR1 is LNHDA, CDR2 SQIVND, per germline (reference sequence). As DNA, the CDR3 is TGTGCCAGTAGTGGAACAAATGTCCAAGAGACCCAGTACTTC. Amino acids: CASSGTNVQETQYF.

The V gene is TRBV2, the J gene TRBJ2-5; D is uncertain. Trimming removed 6 bases at V and 5 bases at J, with 13 bases between. CDR1 and CDR2 from the germline V gene are SNHLY and FYNNEI. CDR3 size: 13 residues. The CDR3 is CASRPWIGETQYF. For the CDR3, the DNA is TGTGCCAGCAGGCCGTGGATTGGTGAGACCCAGTACTTC.

The rearrangement joins TRBV18 to TRBJ1-5, with 10 nucleotides matching TRBD1. CDR1 is KGHSH and CDR2 is LQKENI in the germline V gene. The CDR3 contains 14 residues. Trimming at V came to 2 bases and at J to 7 bases, leaving 2 bases not matched to a gene. The CDR3 DNA reads TGTGCCAGCTCACCAGGACAGGGGGGGCAGCCCCAGCATTTT. It yields the protein CASSPGQGGQPQHF.

This chain joins TRBV5-1 and TRBJ1-1; D possibly corresponds to TRBD1 (6 bases). In germline, CDR1 is SGHRS, CDR2 YFSETQ. This CDR3 is built from 14 residues. V lost 4 bases, J lost 1 base, and 11 bases lay in between. Here the CDR3 DNA reads TGCGCCAGCAGCCTAGGACAGACGAACACTGAAGCTTTCTTT. Protein sequence: CASSLGQTNTEAFF.